The 4 T cell receptor beta chains listed next were all sequenced from one sample in a study of blood T cell repertoires in COVID-19. Profiling relied on immunoSEQ multiplex PCR, and the TCRdb table lists in-frame clones only, not all of them. Of 85,000 to 100,000 clones detected, approximately 90% appear once; the ten largest clones hold 25% to 30%. Sample: peripheral blood. These TCRs come from a man aged 45-60 years with active or convalescent COVID-19.

This clone appeared a single time. The chain joins TRBV7-2 to TRBJ2-7, with TRBD1 matching 9 bases. Germline CDR1 and CDR2: SGHTA and FQGNSA. There are 15 residues in the CDR3. Trimming cost V 7 bases and J 0 bases; bases outside gene matches: 7. CDR3 region: CASNLGQGYSYEQYF. For the CDR3, the DNA is TGTGCCAGCAACCTGGGACAGGGCTACTCCTACGAGCAGTACTTC.

The table lists this clone with a count of one. Other DNA sequences of this sample code for an identical CDR3. The chain is built from TRBV10-3 and TRBJ2-7; tentatively, D is TRBD1 (6 bases). Germline values: CDR1 ENHRY, CDR2 SYGVKD. Deletions cut 4 bases from V and 3 bases from J, with 13 bases between. The CDR3 has 14 amino acids. CDR3 bases: TGTGCCATCAGTGTTTCAGGGGCGGACTACGAGCAGTACTTC. It encodes CAISVSGADYEQYF.

The CDR3 loop is CAWSKGVVYGYTF. Here the CDR3 DNA reads TGTGCCTGGAGTAAGGGGGTTGTCTATGGCTACACCTTC. The genes are TRBV30 and TRBJ1-2; TRBD1 is a possible D gene (6 bases). This CDR3 region has 13 residues. V was clipped by 2 bases and J by 4 bases, with 11 bases between them. CDR1 GTSNPN and CDR2 SVGIG come from the germline V gene (reference sequence).

The chain links TRBV7-2 to TRBJ1-4, with a possible D match to TRBD1 (6 bases). CDR3 length equals 14 residues. The germline gives CDR1 SGHTA, CDR2 FQGNSA. The V gene lost 1 base and the J gene lost 4 bases, with 7 bases spanning the gap. This chain's CDR3 is CASSLEGGNEKLFF. CDR3 sequence (DNA): TGTGCCAGCAGCTTAGAAGGGGGTAATGAAAAACTGTTTTTT. Variable domain in full (rest from reference TRBV7-2 and TRBJ1-4): GAGVSQSPSNKVTEKGKDVELRCDPISGHTALYWYRQSLGQGLEFLIYFQGNSAPDKSGLPSDRFSAERTGGSVSTLTIQRTQQEDSAVYLCASSLEGGNEKLFFGSGTQLSVL.